This is a list of T cell receptor beta chains from one sample in a study of OX40 agonist ivuxolimab in advanced cancers. Profiling relied on immunoSEQ multiplex PCR, and the TCRdb table lists in-frame clones only, not all of them. This sample yields some 57,000 clones, of which around 93% are seen a single time; more than 20% belongs to the top ten. The specimen was CD4+ or CD8+ T cells sorted from blood, collected in a trial of the OX40 agonist ivuxolimab. The receptors come from an adult with an advanced solid tumor such as melanoma, head and neck, liver or kidney cancer. Both conserved end residues are part of each CDR3. D genes are given only for firm matches. Size tells how often a clone was seen (once, few, many) or the class of an expanded clone, and some rows leave it out.

d_call: .; clone_size: .; j_call: TRBJ1-5; v_call: TRBV4-2; cdr3_aa: CASSQRGSNQPQHF; cdr3_nt: TGTGCCAGCAGCCAGCGCGGGAGCAATCAGCCCCAGCATTTT
d_call: .; clone_size: once; j_call: TRBJ1-5; v_call: TRBV2; cdr3_aa: CASSEEQGFISNQPQHF; cdr3_nt: TGTGCCAGCAGTGAAGAACAGGGCTTTATTAGCAATCAGCCCCAGCATTTT
d_call: .; clone_size: once; j_call: TRBJ2-3; v_call: TRBV28; cdr3_aa: CASHRNGGAAHTQYF; cdr3_nt: TGTGCCAGCCACCGTAATGGTGGGGCCGCTCATACGCAGTATTTT
d_call: TRBD1; clone_size: .; j_call: TRBJ2-3; v_call: TRBV9; cdr3_aa: CASSSNQDRRTDTQYF; cdr3_nt: TGTGCCAGCAGCTCAAATCAGGACAGGCGAACAGATACGCAGTATTTT
d_call: TRBD2; clone_size: .; j_call: TRBJ2-1; v_call: TRBV6-6; cdr3_aa: CASSPSLAGKQFF; cdr3_nt: TGTGCCAGCAGTCCATCCCTAGCGGGAAAGCAGTTCTTC
d_call: .; clone_size: once; j_call: TRBJ2-3; v_call: TRBV29-1; cdr3_aa: CSAYTDTQYF; cdr3_nt: TGCAGCGCCTACACAGATACGCAGTATTTT
d_call: .; clone_size: .; j_call: TRBJ1-1; v_call: TRBV14; cdr3_aa: CASSQGSGWVAEAFF; cdr3_nt: TGTGCCAGCAGCCAAGGGTCGGGTTGGGTGGCTGAAGCTTTCTTT
d_call: .; clone_size: once; j_call: TRBJ2-6; v_call: TRBV15; cdr3_aa: CATSEEGWPVSGANVLTF; cdr3_nt: TGTGCCACCAGCGAGGAGGGCTGGCCTGTCTCTGGGGCCAACGTCCTGACTTTC
d_call: TRBD1; clone_size: .; j_call: TRBJ1-5; v_call: TRBV6-5; cdr3_aa: CASSYSKTGGQPQHF; cdr3_nt: TGTGCCAGCAGTTACTCGAAGACAGGGGGCCAGCCCCAGCATTTT
d_call: .; clone_size: .; j_call: TRBJ1-6; v_call: TRBV9; cdr3_aa: CASSPEGYSYNSPLHF; cdr3_nt: TGTGCCAGCAGCCCCGAGGGTTACTCCTATAATTCACCCCTCCACTTT
d_call: .; clone_size: .; j_call: TRBJ1-5; v_call: TRBV28; cdr3_aa: CASSGLLGNQPQHF; cdr3_nt: TGTGCCAGCAGTGGGCTCTTAGGCAATCAGCCCCAGCATTTT
d_call: .; clone_size: .; j_call: TRBJ2-3; v_call: TRBV7-3; cdr3_aa: CASGEGGLSTDTQYF; cdr3_nt: TGTGCCAGCGGAGAGGGGGGACTTAGCACAGATACGCAGTATTTT
d_call: .; clone_size: .; j_call: TRBJ1-2; v_call: TRBV4-1; cdr3_aa: CASSQVGQGSYGYTF; cdr3_nt: TGCGCCAGCAGCCAAGTAGGCCAGGGGAGCTATGGCTACACCTTC
d_call: TRBD2; clone_size: .; j_call: TRBJ2-1; v_call: TRBV7-8; cdr3_aa: CASSPIAGAGIHEQFF; cdr3_nt: TGTGCCAGCAGCCCTATAGCGGGAGCGGGGATACACGAGCAGTTCTTC
d_call: .; clone_size: .; j_call: TRBJ2-1; v_call: TRBV6-5; cdr3_aa: CASSSQGPNEQFF; cdr3_nt: TGTGCCAGCAGTTCACAGGGCCCCAATGAGCAGTTCTTC
d_call: .; clone_size: .; j_call: TRBJ1-5; v_call: TRBV5-6; cdr3_aa: CASSYYSNQPQHF; cdr3_nt: TGTGCCAGCAGCTACTATAGCAATCAGCCCCAGCATTTT
d_call: .; clone_size: .; j_call: TRBJ1-2; v_call: TRBV6-5; cdr3_aa: CASSFNTAGGYTF; cdr3_nt: TGTGCCAGCAGTTTTAACACAGCTGGTGGCTACACCTTC
d_call: .; clone_size: .; j_call: TRBJ2-1; v_call: TRBV29-1; cdr3_aa: CSVEVGGLNEQFF; cdr3_nt: TGCAGCGTTGAAGTAGGAGGCCTCAATGAGCAGTTCTTC
d_call: .; clone_size: .; j_call: TRBJ2-5; v_call: TRBV4-1; cdr3_aa: CASSQDWSGETQYF; cdr3_nt: TGCGCCAGCAGCCAAGATTGGTCTGGGGAGACCCAGTACTTC
d_call: TRBD1; clone_size: .; j_call: TRBJ1-5; v_call: TRBV10-3; cdr3_aa: CATDVTGINQPQHF; cdr3_nt: TGTGCCACCGATGTGACAGGGATTAATCAGCCCCAGCATTTT
d_call: .; clone_size: .; j_call: TRBJ2-6; v_call: TRBV4-3; cdr3_aa: CASSQDMSISGANVLTF; cdr3_nt: TGCGCCAGCAGCCAAGATATGAGTATCTCCGGGGCCAACGTCCTGACTTTC
d_call: .; clone_size: .; j_call: TRBJ1-4; v_call: TRBV19; cdr3_aa: CASSPPEANEKLFF; cdr3_nt: TGTGCCAGTAGTCCTCCAGAAGCTAATGAAAAACTGTTTTTT
d_call: TRBD1; clone_size: .; j_call: TRBJ2-3; v_call: TRBV9; cdr3_aa: CASSALWQGEYTSTDTQYF; cdr3_nt: TGTGCCAGCAGCGCTCTCTGGCAGGGGGAATACACTAGCACAGATACGCAGTATTTT
d_call: .; clone_size: .; j_call: TRBJ2-1; v_call: TRBV9; cdr3_aa: CASSSRAGVNSYNEQFF; cdr3_nt: TGTGCCAGCAGCTCCCGAGCCGGGGTGAACTCCTACAATGAGCAGTTCTTC
d_call: .; clone_size: .; j_call: TRBJ2-3; v_call: TRBV28; cdr3_aa: CASSLFQGSAGDTQYF; cdr3_nt: TGTGCCAGCAGTTTATTCCAGGGGTCGGCGGGAGATACGCAGTATTTT
d_call: .; clone_size: .; j_call: TRBJ1-2; v_call: TRBV7-9; cdr3_aa: CASSTPGADGYTF; cdr3_nt: TGTGCCAGCAGCACCCCGGGGGCCGACGGCTACACCTTC
d_call: TRBD2; clone_size: .; j_call: TRBJ2-3; v_call: TRBV5-1; cdr3_aa: CASSWGGPGTDTQYF; cdr3_nt: TGCGCCAGCAGCTGGGGGGGACCAGGGACAGATACGCAGTATTTT
d_call: .; clone_size: .; j_call: TRBJ2-1; v_call: TRBV4-1; cdr3_aa: CASSQILVSLHEQFF; cdr3_nt: TGCGCCAGCAGCCAAATTCTAGTCTCCCTACATGAGCAGTTCTTC
d_call: TRBD1; clone_size: .; j_call: TRBJ1-2; v_call: TRBV28; cdr3_aa: CASSLPGTAYNYGYTF; cdr3_nt: TGTGCCAGCAGTTTACCTGGGACAGCCTATAACTATGGCTACACCTTC